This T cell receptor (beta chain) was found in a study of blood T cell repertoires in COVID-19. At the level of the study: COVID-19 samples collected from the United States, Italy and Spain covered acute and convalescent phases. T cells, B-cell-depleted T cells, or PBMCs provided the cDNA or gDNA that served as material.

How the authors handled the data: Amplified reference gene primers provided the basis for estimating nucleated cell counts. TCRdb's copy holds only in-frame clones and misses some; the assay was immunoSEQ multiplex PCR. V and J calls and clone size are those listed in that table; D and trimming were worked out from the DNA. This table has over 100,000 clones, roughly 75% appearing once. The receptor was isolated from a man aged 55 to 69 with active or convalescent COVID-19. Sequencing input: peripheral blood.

CDR3 loop: CASSRNNREREQFF. The CDR3 nucleotides read TGTGCCAGCAGCCGAAATAACCGGGAGCGGGAGCAGTTCTTC. The V gene is TRBV7-9, the J gene TRBJ2-1; tentative D call: TRBD2 (6 bases). CDR3 length: 14 amino acids. The germline gives CDR1 SEHNR, CDR2 FQNEAQ (reference sequence). Trimming took off 5 bases at V and 10 bases at J, with 18 bases between the two ends.